This entry lists 23 T cell receptor beta chains sequenced from one sample in a study of cytomegalovirus exposure and HLA in healthy donors. The method was immunoSEQ multiplex PCR; TCRdb's version includes in-frame clones alone and lacks a portion of them. The data show about 240,000 clones, approximately 84% seen once. The sequenced sample was PBMCs. These TCRs come from a woman aged 25 to 39 in good health and CMV-seropositive.

The V and J genes are TRBV5-1 and TRBJ2-7; TRBD2 matches 11 bases. V shed 4 bases, J shed 0 bases, and the junction held 9 bases outside the gene matches. Germline V gene sequence: CDR1 SGHRS, CDR2 YFSETQ. This CDR3 spans 17 amino acids. CDR3 in amino acids: CASSLSGLADSSYEQYF. For the CDR3, the DNA is TGCGCCAGCAGCCTATCGGGACTAGCGGATAGCTCCTACGAGCAGTACTTC. The variable domain in full, with the rest retrieved from reference TRBV5-1 and TRBJ2-7, is KAGVTQTPRYLIKTRGQQVTLSCSPISGHRSVSWYQQTPGQGLQFLFEYFSETQRNKGNFPGRFSGRQFSNSRSEMNVSTLELGDSALYLCASSLSGLADSSYEQYFGPGTRLTVT.

J is TRBJ2-1 and V is TRBV2; 13 nucleotides line up with TRBD2. The V and J ends lost 5 bases and 7 bases, in that order; junction bases with no gene match: 5. The CDR3 length is 15 residues. Germline V lookup: CDR1 SNHLY, CDR2 FYNNEI. The CDR3, as DNA: TGTGCCAGCAGTTCACTAGCGGGAGGGCCAAATGAGCAGTTCTTC. Translating gives CASSSLAGGPNEQFF.

This clone was seen a single time. This rearrangement joins TRBV25-1 to TRBJ2-5; TRBD2 agrees at 7 bases. V was clipped by 1 base and J by 5 bases; unmatched bases: 4. The CDR3 is made up of 14 amino acids. Germline V gives CDR1 MGHDK, CDR2 SYGVNS. The CDR3 nucleotides read TGTGCCAGCAGTGAATTAGACGGGGGGGAGACCCAGTACTTC. This sequence encodes CASSELDGGETQYF.

The chain joins TRBV6-5 to TRBJ1-2; 11 positions agree with TRBD1. V shed 5 bases, J shed 6 bases, and the junction held 8 bases outside the gene matches. In germline, CDR1 is MNHEY, CDR2 SVGAGI. This CDR3 comprises 15 residues. The CDR3 spells CASSRGTGGGNGYTF. Here the CDR3 DNA reads TGTGCCAGCAGTCGGGGGACAGGGGGAGGGAATGGCTACACCTTC.

This chain joins TRBV30 and TRBJ2-5; 8 bases are a match to TRBD1. With 0 bases clipped from V and 2 bases from J, the junction kept 2 bases outside the gene matches. There are 14 residues in the CDR3. Per germline, CDR1 GTSNPN and CDR2 SVGIG (reference sequence). CDR3 protein: CAWSVRTGQETQYF. CDR3 sequence (DNA): TGTGCCTGGAGTGTACGGACAGGGCAAGAGACCCAGTACTTC.

The chain uses TRBV6-1 and TRBJ1-5; D ambiguous. This CDR3 has 13 amino acids. Deletions cut 2 bases from V and 4 bases from J, with 6 bases between. Germline V gene lookup returns CDR1 MNHNS and CDR2 SASEGT. The CDR3 sequence: CASSESRNQPQHF. DNA for the CDR3: TGTGCCAGCAGTGAAAGCCGGAATCAGCCCCAGCATTTT.

Comment on this clone: The same CDR3 also results from other DNA sequences found in this sample. For the CDR3, the DNA is TGCGCCAGCAGCCCAGGGGCCCAAGAGACCCAGTACTTC. It specifies CASSPGAQETQYF. This chain uses TRBV5-1 with TRBJ2-5, with D possibly being TRBD1 (6 bases). The germline gives CDR1 SGHRS, CDR2 YFSETQ. V was cut by 4 bases and J by 1 base, with 8 bases left in between. This CDR3 is 13 amino acids long.

The chain has TRBV6-1 and TRBJ2-7; weak D call: TRBD1 (6 bases). Germline lookup yields CDR1 MNHNS and CDR2 SASEGT. V was trimmed by 6 bases and J by 6 bases, leaving 15 bases between them. The CDR3 contains 13 residues. CDR3 sequence (DNA): TGTGCCAGCAGACAGGGTGCCCCCCCCGAGCAGTACTTC. Its translation is CASRQGAPPEQYF.

The chain combines TRBV28 with TRBJ2-1, with 11 bases fitting TRBD2. The CDR3 loop spans 16 amino acids. Looked up from germline, CDR1 is MDHEN and CDR2 is SYDVKM. V shed 7 bases, J shed 10 bases, and the junction held 15 bases outside the gene matches. CDR3 nucleotides: TGTGCCAGCACCCAAATGGGGCTAGCGGGAGGTTGGGAGCAGTTCTTC. It yields the protein CASTQMGLAGGWEQFF.

The rearrangement links TRBV29-1 to TRBJ1-1; 9 positions agree with TRBD1. The germline V gene has CDR1 SQVTM and CDR2 ANQGSEA. Trimming removed 6 bases from V and 1 base from J; junction bases left unmatched: 3. The CDR3 spans 13 residues. Here the CDR3 reads CSVKTGGNTEAFF. DNA of the CDR3: TGCAGCGTGAAGACAGGGGGGAACACTGAAGCTTTCTTT. The entire variable domain, with the rest obtained from reference TRBV29-1 and TRBJ1-1, is as follows: SAVISQKPSRDICQRGTSLTIQCQVDSQVTMMFWYRQQPGQSLTLIATANQGSEATYESGFVIDKFPISRPNLTFSTLTVSNMSPEDSSIYLCSVKTGGNTEAFFGQGTRLTVV.

The DNA of the CDR3 is TGTGCCATCAAAAGACTCCGGGGGCGGGGGGACTACGAGCAGTACTTC. Protein: CAIKRLRGRGDYEQYF. V gene TRBV11-2 combines with J gene TRBJ2-7; 8 bases are a match to TRBD2. CDR3 length: 16 amino acids. CDR1 and CDR2 (germline): SGHAT, FQNNGV. J lost 3 bases, V lost 10 bases, and 17 bases had no gene match.

The CDR3 spells CAWSSHRVPNYGYTF. The CDR3 DNA is TGTGCCTGGAGTAGCCACAGGGTTCCTAACTATGGCTACACCTTC. The chain has TRBV30 and TRBJ1-2, with TRBD1 as a possible D gene (6 bases). Germline CDR1 is GTSNPN and CDR2 is SVGIG (reference sequence). Trimming left V 2 bases short and J 0 bases short, with 13 bases between. The CDR3 has 15 residues. The variable domain in full, with the rest retrieved from reference TRBV30 and TRBJ1-2, is SQTIHQWPATLVQPVGSPLSLECTVEGTSNPNLYWYRQAAGRGLQLLFYSVGIGQISSEVPQNLSASRPQDRQFILSSKKLLLSDSGFYLCAWSSHRVPNYGYTFGSGTRLTVV.

V gene TRBV7-2 combines with J gene TRBJ2-5, with D possibly matching TRBD2 (5 bases). The V end was cut by 0 bases, the J end by 4 bases, with 9 bases between. Per the germline V gene, CDR1 is SGHTA and CDR2 is FQGNSA. The CDR3 has 14 amino acids. CDR3 in DNA: TGTGCCAGCAGCTTAGCGGGAGTACTAGAGACCCAGTACTTC. Protein product: CASSLAGVLETQYF.

The rearrangement links TRBV29-1 to TRBJ2-1; 7 nucleotides line up with TRBD2. Germline V CDR1 and CDR2: SQVTM, ANQGSEA. Trimming removed 6 bases from V and 9 bases from J; junction bases left unmatched: 11. There are 13 residues in the CDR3. This chain's CDR3 is CSVDNTIAGEQFF. As DNA, the CDR3 is TGCAGCGTCGATAATACAATAGCGGGTGAGCAGTTCTTC.

The chain combines TRBV11-3 with TRBJ2-2; no reliable D call. CDR3 length: 15 residues. Per germline, CDR1 SGHNT and CDR2 YENEEA. V gave up 2 bases and J gave up 2 bases, with 9 bases separating them. Written as DNA, the CDR3 is TGTGCCAGCAGCTTATCCCACTTTAACACCGGGGAGCTGTTTTTT. As protein: CASSLSHFNTGELFF.

The rearrangement uses TRBV28 and TRBJ2-7; 7 bases align to TRBD2. The CDR3 consists of 15 residues. The V and J ends lost 5 bases and 2 bases, in that order; junction bases with no gene match: 9. Germline assignment: CDR1 MDHEN and CDR2 SYDVKM. DNA for the CDR3: TGTGCCAGCAGTCTTTTAGCGGGTATCCCCTACGAGCAGTACTTC. Its protein product is CASSLLAGIPYEQYF.

The chain uses TRBV7-2 and TRBJ1-1, with 8 nucleotides matching TRBD1. The germline CDR1 and CDR2 sequences are SGHTA and FQGNSA. With 3 bases clipped from V and 1 base from J, the junction kept 1 base outside the gene matches. The CDR3 spans 14 residues. CDR3 coding DNA: TGTGCCAGCAGCTTGGGGACAGGGAACACTGAAGCTTTCTTT. Translation: CASSLGTGNTEAFF.

The J gene is TRBJ1-2, the V gene TRBV5-6; a possible D gene is TRBD1 (6 bases). Germline V CDR1 and CDR2: SGHDT, YYEEEE. V was pared by 1 base and J by 1 base, with 14 bases between. The CDR3 consists of 16 residues. The CDR3 spells CASSLKSGGLNYGYTF. The CDR3 nucleotides are TGTGCCAGCAGCTTGAAAAGCGGGGGGCTTAACTATGGCTACACCTTC.

This chain uses TRBV7-3 with TRBJ1-2; 8 bases line up with TRBD1. This CDR3 is built from 14 residues. Germline V gene sequence: CDR1 SGHTA, CDR2 FQGTGA. V shed 0 bases and J 5 bases; nucleotides not matched to a gene: 2. The CDR3: CASSLTGQGYGYTF. CDR3 coding DNA: TGTGCCAGCAGCTTAACTGGACAGGGATATGGCTACACCTTC.

The V call is TRBV30, the J call TRBJ1-1; no reliable D call. The CDR3 extends over 16 amino acids. Between the trimmed V and J ends, which lost 0 bases and 0 bases, there was a span of 14 bases. From germline, CDR1 is GTSNPN and CDR2 SVGIG (reference sequence). CDR3 amino acids: CAWSVRGGFMNTEAFF. DNA for the CDR3: TGTGCCTGGAGTGTACGAGGAGGGTTCATGAACACTGAAGCTTTCTTT.

J is TRBJ1-3 and V is TRBV7-6, with 9 bases that match TRBD1. Germline V gives CDR1 SGHVS, CDR2 FNYEAQ. The CDR3 is 16 residues long. The V and J ends lost 5 bases and 0 bases, in that order; junction bases with no gene match: 5. Here the CDR3 reads CASSPDRGFSGNTIYF. The CDR3, as DNA: TGTGCCAGCAGCCCGGACAGGGGTTTCTCTGGAAACACCATATATTTT.

The rearrangement joins TRBV5-4 to TRBJ2-3; no firm D call. The CDR3 runs to 13 residues. Trimming took 2 bases from V and 6 from J, leaving 10 bases between them. The germline CDR1 and CDR2 sequences are SGHNT and YYREEE (reference sequence). CDR3 nucleotides: TGTGCCAGCAGCTTCCATCCCGGGGATACGCAGTATTTT. It encodes CASSFHPGDTQYF.

The rearrangement uses TRBV27 and TRBJ1-5, with D perhaps matching TRBD1 (5 bases). Germline loops: CDR1 MNHEY, CDR2 SMNVEV (reference sequence). The ends were cut back, 3 bases at V and 5 bases at J, with 11 bases in the middle. There are 14 residues in the CDR3. CDR3 bases: TGTGCCAGCAGTTTTCGGGGGAAGGATCAGCCCCAGCATTTT. Protein sequence: CASSFRGKDQPQHF.